Detailed here is one T cell receptor (beta chain). This entry comes from a study of T cell changes during pregnancy in multiple sclerosis. CDR1 MRHNA and CDR2 SNTAGT come from the germline V gene. The CDR3 covers 16 residues. Losses at the gene ends were 0 bases for V and 7 bases for J; bases not matched to a gene: 5. Here immunoSEQ multiplex PCR was the method, and the copy in TCRdb shows in-frame clones only, minus some. The table lists over 70,000 clones, about 93% of them singletons. The genes are TRBV6-4 and TRBJ1-4, with 10 bases that match TRBD1. The material sequenced was peripheral blood, taken in the first trimester of pregnancy. This TCR came from a female donor with multiple sclerosis, enrolled in a pregnancy study. The CDR3 sequence: CASSDSTGTGVEKLFF. In nucleotides, the CDR3 is TGTGCCAGCAGTGACTCTACCGGGACAGGGGTTGAAAAACTGTTTTTT.